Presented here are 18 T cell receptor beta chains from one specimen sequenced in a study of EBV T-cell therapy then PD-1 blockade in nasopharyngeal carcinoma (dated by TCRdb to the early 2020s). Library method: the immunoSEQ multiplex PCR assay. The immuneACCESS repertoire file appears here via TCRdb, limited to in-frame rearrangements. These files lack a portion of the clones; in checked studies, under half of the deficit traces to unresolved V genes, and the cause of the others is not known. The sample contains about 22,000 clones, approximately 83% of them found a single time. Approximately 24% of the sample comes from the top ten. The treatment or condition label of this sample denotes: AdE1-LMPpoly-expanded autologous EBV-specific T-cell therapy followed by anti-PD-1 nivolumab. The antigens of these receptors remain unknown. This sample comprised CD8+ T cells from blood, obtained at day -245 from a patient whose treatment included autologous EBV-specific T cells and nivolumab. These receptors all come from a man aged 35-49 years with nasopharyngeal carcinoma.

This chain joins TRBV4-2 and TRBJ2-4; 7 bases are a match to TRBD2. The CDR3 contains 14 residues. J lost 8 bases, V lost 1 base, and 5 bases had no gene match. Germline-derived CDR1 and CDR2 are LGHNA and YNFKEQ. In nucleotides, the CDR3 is TGTGCCAGCAGCCAAGGCGGGGGTTGGGACATTCAGTACTTC. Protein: CASSQGGGWDIQYF.

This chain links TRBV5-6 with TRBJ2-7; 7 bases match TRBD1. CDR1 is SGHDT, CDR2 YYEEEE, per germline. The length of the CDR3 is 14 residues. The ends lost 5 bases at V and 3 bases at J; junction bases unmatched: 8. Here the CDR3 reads CASSWGQSRYEQYF. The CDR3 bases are TGTGCCAGCAGTTGGGGACAGTCACGCTACGAGCAGTACTTC. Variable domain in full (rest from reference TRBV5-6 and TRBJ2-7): DAGVTQSPTHLIKTRGQQVTLRCSPKSGHDTVSWYQQALGQGPQFIFQYYEEEERQRGNFPDRFSGHQFPNYSSELNVNALLLGDSALYLCASSWGQSRYEQYFGPGTRLTVT.

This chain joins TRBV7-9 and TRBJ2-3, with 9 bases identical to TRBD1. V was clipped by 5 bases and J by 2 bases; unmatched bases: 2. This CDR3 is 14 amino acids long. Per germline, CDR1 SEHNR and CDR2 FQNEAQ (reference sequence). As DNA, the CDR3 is TGTGCCAGCAGCAGGGACAGGGCCACAGATACGCAGTATTTT. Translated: CASSRDRATDTQYF.

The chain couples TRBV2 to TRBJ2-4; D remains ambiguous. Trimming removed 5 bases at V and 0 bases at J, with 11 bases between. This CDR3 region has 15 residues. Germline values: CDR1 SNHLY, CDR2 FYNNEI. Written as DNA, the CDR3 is TGTGCCAGCAGTTTTCGGGTCATAGCCAAAAACATTCAGTACTTC. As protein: CASSFRVIAKNIQYF. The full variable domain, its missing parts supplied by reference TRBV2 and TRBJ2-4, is EPEVTQTPSHQVTQMGQEVILRCVPISNHLYFYWYRQILGQKVEFLVSFYNNEISEKSEIFDDQFSVERPDGSNFTLKIRSTKLEDSAMYFCASSFRVIAKNIQYFGAGTRLSVL.

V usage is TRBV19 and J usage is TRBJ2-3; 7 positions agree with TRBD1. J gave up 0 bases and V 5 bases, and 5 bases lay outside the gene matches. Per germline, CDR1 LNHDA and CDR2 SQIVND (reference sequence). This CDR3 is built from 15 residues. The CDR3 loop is CASSPDRASTDTQYF. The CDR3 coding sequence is TGTGCCAGTAGTCCCGACAGGGCAAGCACAGATACGCAGTATTTT.

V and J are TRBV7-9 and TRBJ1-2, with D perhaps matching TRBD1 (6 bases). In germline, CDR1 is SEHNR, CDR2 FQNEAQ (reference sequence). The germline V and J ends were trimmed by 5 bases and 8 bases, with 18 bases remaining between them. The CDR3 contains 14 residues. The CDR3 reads CASSQLGQPWGYTF. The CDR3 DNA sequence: TGTGCCAGCAGCCAGCTTGGACAGCCTTGGGGCTACACCTTC.

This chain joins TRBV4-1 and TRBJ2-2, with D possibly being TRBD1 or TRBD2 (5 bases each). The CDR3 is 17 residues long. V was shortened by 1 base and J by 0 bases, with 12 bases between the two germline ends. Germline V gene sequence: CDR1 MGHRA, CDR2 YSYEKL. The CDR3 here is CASSQVGTHSNTGELFF. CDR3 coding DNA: TGCGCCAGCAGCCAAGTCGGGACCCACTCGAACACCGGGGAGCTGTTTTTT.

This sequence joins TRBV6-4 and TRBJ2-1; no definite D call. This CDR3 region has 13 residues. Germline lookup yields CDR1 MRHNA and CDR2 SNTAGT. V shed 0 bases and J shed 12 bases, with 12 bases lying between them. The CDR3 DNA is TGTGCCAGCAGTGACTCGAGCCCGGCCTTGCAGTTCTTC. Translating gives CASSDSSPALQFF.

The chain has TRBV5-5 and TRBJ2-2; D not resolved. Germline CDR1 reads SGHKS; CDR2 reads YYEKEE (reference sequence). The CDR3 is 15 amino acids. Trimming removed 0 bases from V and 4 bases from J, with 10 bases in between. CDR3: CASSLVRRTTGELFF. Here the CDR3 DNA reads TGTGCCAGCAGCTTGGTGCGCAGGACCACCGGGGAGCTGTTTTTT.

The CDR3 DNA is TGTGCCAGCAGCCCTCCGAGGAGCACAGATACGCAGTATTTT. It specifies CASSPPRSTDTQYF. The chain couples TRBV9 to TRBJ2-3; D is unresolved. Trimming removed 4 bases from V and 0 bases from J, with 9 bases in between. Germline V gives CDR1 SGDLS, CDR2 YYNGEE. CDR3 length: 14 amino acids.

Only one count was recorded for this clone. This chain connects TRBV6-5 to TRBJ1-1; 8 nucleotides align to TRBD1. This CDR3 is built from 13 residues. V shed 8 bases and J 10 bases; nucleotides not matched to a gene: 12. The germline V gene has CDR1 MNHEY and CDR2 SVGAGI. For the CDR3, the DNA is TGTGCCAGCCTAACCGGGGCAGGGGGCCCAGCTTTCTTT. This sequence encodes CASLTGAGGPAFF.

As DNA, the CDR3 is TGTGCCAGCAGCCAAGATCCCGGACCCCAGCATTTT. This translates into CASSQDPGPQHF. The chain uses TRBV3-1 (or the pseudogene TRBV3-2) and TRBJ1-5; D ambiguous. CDR3 size: 12 residues. V gave up 0 bases and J gave up 10 bases, with 7 bases separating them. Looked up from germline, CDR1 is LGHDT and CDR2 is YNNKEL (reference sequence).

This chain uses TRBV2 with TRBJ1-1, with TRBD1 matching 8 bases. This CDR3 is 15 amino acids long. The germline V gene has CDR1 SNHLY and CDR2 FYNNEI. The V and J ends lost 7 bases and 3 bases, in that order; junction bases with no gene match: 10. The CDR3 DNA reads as TGTGCCAGCATCAGTCCACAGGGGGACCACACTGAAGCTTTCTTT. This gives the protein CASISPQGDHTEAFF.

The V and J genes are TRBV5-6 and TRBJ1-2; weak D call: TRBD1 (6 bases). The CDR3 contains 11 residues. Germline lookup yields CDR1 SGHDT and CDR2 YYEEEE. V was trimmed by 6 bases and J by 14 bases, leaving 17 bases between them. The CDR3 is CASNPQGGDTF. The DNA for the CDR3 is TGTGCCAGCAACCCACAGGGAGGGGATACCTTC.

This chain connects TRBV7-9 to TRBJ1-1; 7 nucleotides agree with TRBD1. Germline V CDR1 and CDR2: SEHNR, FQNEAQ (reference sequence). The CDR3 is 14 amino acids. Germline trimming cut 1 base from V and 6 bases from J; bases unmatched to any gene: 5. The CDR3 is CASSLGGRGAEAFF. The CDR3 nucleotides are TGTGCCAGCAGCTTAGGGGGCAGGGGGGCTGAAGCTTTCTTT.

In DNA, the CDR3 is TGCGCCAGCAGCCAAGATAACGCGGGGCCCGGGGAGCTGTTTTTT. It codes for CASSQDNAGPGELFF. This sequence joins TRBV4-1 and TRBJ2-2; D is perhaps TRBD2 (6 bases). Germline loops: CDR1 MGHRA, CDR2 YSYEKL. The CDR3 has 15 residues. V dropped 0 bases and J dropped 6 bases, with 11 bases sitting between them.

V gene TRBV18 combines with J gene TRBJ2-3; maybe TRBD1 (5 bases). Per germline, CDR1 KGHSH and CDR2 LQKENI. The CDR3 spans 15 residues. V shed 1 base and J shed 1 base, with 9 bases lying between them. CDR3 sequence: CASSPQAGRTDTQYF. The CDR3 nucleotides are TGTGCCAGCTCACCACAAGCAGGGCGCACAGATACGCAGTATTTT.

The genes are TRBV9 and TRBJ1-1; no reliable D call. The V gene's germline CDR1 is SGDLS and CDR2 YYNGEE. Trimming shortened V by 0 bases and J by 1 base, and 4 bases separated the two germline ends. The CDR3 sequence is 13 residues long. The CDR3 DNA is TGTGCCAGCAGCGTAGGAACGAACACTGAAGCTTTCTTT. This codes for CASSVGTNTEAFF.